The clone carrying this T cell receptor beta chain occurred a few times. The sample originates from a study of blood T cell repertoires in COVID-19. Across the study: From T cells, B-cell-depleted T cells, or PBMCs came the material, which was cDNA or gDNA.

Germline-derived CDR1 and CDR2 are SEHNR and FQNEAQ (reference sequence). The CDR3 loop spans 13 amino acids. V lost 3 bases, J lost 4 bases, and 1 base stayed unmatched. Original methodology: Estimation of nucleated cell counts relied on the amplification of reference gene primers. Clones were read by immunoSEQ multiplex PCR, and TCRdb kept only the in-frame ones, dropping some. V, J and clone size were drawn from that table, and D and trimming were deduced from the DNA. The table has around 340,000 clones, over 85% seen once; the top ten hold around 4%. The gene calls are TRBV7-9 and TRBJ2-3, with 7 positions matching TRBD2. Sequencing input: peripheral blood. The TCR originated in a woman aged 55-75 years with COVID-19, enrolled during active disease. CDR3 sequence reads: CASSLGRADTQYF. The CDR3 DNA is TGTGCCAGCAGCTTGGGGAGGGCAGATACGCAGTATTTT.